The rows below give T cell receptor beta chains drawn from one sample of a study of control samples from healthy donors and cancer patients. The repertoire was sequenced with immunoSEQ multiplex PCR; TCRdb's copy has only in-frame clones and lacks some. Of roughly 98,000 clones listed, about four fifths were seen once; the top ten hold roughly 9.8%. The sequenced sample consisted of blood. The receptors come from a woman aged 60-70 years in good health. Each CDR3 is given with its conserved first and last residue. A D gene is named only where the DNA matches it firmly. A clone size is listed for some rows: how often the clone was seen (once, few, many), or a class if it is expanded.

TRBJ2-3,-,TRBV20-1,-,CSARMDTQYF,TGCAGTGCTAGAATGGATACGCAGTATTTT
TRBJ1-2,TRBD1,TRBV13,few,CASSLGTGNYGYTF,TGTGCCAGCAGCTTAGGGACAGGGAACTATGGCTACACCTTC
TRBJ2-3,-,TRBV4-1,-,CASSPGTLDTQYF,TGCGCCAGCAGCCCCGGGACATTAGATACGCAGTATTTT
TRBJ2-5,TRBD2,TRBV9,-,CASSVGIAGASGETQYF,TGTGCCAGCAGCGTAGGGATAGCGGGGGCCTCCGGGGAGACCCAGTACTTC
TRBJ1-2,-,TRBV28,-,CASSFAMDYGYTF,TGTGCCAGCAGTTTTGCCATGGACTATGGCTACACCTTC
TRBJ2-7,-,TRBV7-2,-,CASSSGQLRYEQYF,TGTGCCAGCAGCTCCGGACAGTTAAGGTACGAGCAGTACTTC
TRBJ2-7,-,TRBV6-6,-,CASRDGDEQYF,TGTGCCAGCAGGGACGGGGACGAGCAGTACTTC
TRBJ1-5,-,TRBV27,-,CASSFRYRDGSNQPQHF,TGTGCCAGCAGTTTCAGATACAGGGATGGGAGCAATCAGCCCCAGCATTTT
TRBJ2-3,-,TRBV6-2/TRBV6-3,few,CASSSGGTDTQYF,TGTGCCAGCAGTTCAGGGGGCACAGATACGCAGTATTTT
TRBJ2-5,-,TRBV4-3,-,CASSQEGFQETQYF,TGCGCCAGCAGCCAAGAGGGGTTCCAAGAGACCCAGTACTTC
TRBJ2-1,-,TRBV5-1,-,CASSIPSGNYNEQFF,TGCGCCAGCAGCATCCCGTCCGGCAACTACAATGAGCAGTTCTTC
TRBJ2-7,-,TRBV19,-,CASSGTSYEQYF,TGTGCCAGTAGTGGGACCTCCTACGAGCAGTACTTC
TRBJ1-3,-,TRBV6-5,-,CASSISAGSGNTIYF,TGTGCCAGCAGTATCTCGGCCGGCTCTGGAAACACCATATATTTT
TRBJ1-2,TRBD1,TRBV5-1,-,CASGTGTGNNYGYTF,TGCGCCAGCGGGACAGGGACAGGAAATAACTATGGCTACACCTTC
TRBJ2-1,TRBD2,TRBV7-9,-,CASSFTGGDNEQFF,TGTGCCAGCAGCTTTACGGGAGGAGATAATGAGCAGTTCTTC
TRBJ1-5,-,TRBV6-1,-,CASSESLGLGNQPQHF,TGTGCCAGCAGTGAGTCGTTGGGGCTAGGCAATCAGCCCCAGCATTTT
TRBJ2-5,-,TRBV7-2,once,CASSPGRQETQYF,TGTGCCAGCAGCCCTGGCCGCCAAGAGACCCAGTACTTC
TRBJ1-2,-,TRBV11-2,-,CASSFELDYGCTF,TGTGCCAGCAGCTTCGAGTTAGACTATGGCTGCACCTTC
TRBJ2-7,TRBD1,TRBV5-1,-,CASSIGQGRYEQYF,TGCGCCAGCAGTATCGGACAGGGCCGCTACGAGCAGTACTTC
TRBJ2-7,-,TRBV15,-,CATSRDRGMDEQYF,TGTGCCACCAGCAGAGATCGGGGAATGGACGAGCAGTACTTC
TRBJ2-3,TRBD2,TRBV5-6,-,CASSNDPGLVLVTQYF,TGTGCCAGCAGCAACGACCCGGGACTAGTCTTGGTTACGCAGTATTTT
TRBJ1-3,-,TRBV6-1,-,CASSEFIGMTNSFSGNTIYF,TGTGCCAGCAGTGAATTTATCGGGATGACAAATTCATTCTCTGGAAACACCATATATTTT
TRBJ1-1,-,TRBV28,-,CASSLQGNTEAFF,TGTGCCAGCAGTTTACAGGGAAACACTGAAGCTTTCTTT
TRBJ2-5,TRBD2,TRBV7-9,-,CASSLASGGPQETQYF,TGTGCCAGCAGCTTAGCTAGCGGGGGGCCTCAAGAGACCCAGTACTTC
TRBJ2-2,TRBD2,TRBV19,-,CASKAGVNTGELFF,TGTGCCAGCAAGGCGGGAGTGAACACCGGGGAGCTGTTTTTT
TRBJ1-4,-,TRBV3-1/TRBV3-2,-,CASSPGVTNEKLFF,TGTGCCAGCAGCCCGGGGGTAACTAATGAAAAACTGTTTTTT
TRBJ1-5,TRBD1,TRBV19,few,CASNIGQVNQPQHF,TGTGCCAGTAACATCGGACAGGTCAATCAGCCCCAGCATTTT
TRBJ1-1,TRBD1,TRBV5-8,-,CASSLQGAPTEAFF,TGTGCCAGCAGCTTGCAGGGGGCGCCCACTGAAGCTTTCTTT
TRBJ1-1,-,TRBV9,-,CASSEHRVTEAFF,TGTGCCAGCAGTGAACACAGGGTCACTGAAGCTTTCTTT
TRBJ1-1,-,TRBV10-3,few,CAISESSGQLNTEAFF,TGTGCCATCAGTGAGAGTTCCGGTCAGCTCAACACTGAAGCTTTCTTT
TRBJ1-6,-,TRBV7-8,few,CASSPRGGSSYNSPLHF,TGTGCCAGCAGCCCTCGCGGGGGAAGCTCCTATAATTCACCCCTCCACTTT
TRBJ1-2,-,TRBV4-3,-,CASSQDAFWGNYGYTF,TGCGCCAGCAGCCAAGATGCCTTTTGGGGTAACTATGGCTACACCTTC
TRBJ2-7,TRBD2,TRBV2,-,CASRLAGGQNEQYF,TGTGCCAGCAGACTAGCGGGGGGGCAAAACGAGCAGTACTTC
TRBJ1-6,-,TRBV27,-,CASSPGVGSSYNSPLHF,TGTGCCAGCAGTCCCGGTGTGGGGAGCTCCTATAATTCACCCCTCCACTTT
TRBJ2-7,-,TRBV20-1,-,CSAVQGYEQYF,TGCAGTGCTGTACAGGGCTACGAGCAGTACTTC
TRBJ1-6,-,TRBV14,-,CASSHRGRSYNSPLHF,TGTGCCAGCAGCCACCGTGGACGCTCCTATAATTCACCCCTCCACTTT
TRBJ1-2,-,TRBV27,-,CASSSGEGSYTF,TGTGCCAGCAGTTCCGGGGAGGGGAGCTACACCTTC
TRBJ2-1,TRBD1,TRBV7-2,-,CASQGVQYNEQFF,TGTGCCTCGCAGGGGGTCCAGTACAATGAGCAGTTCTTC
TRBJ2-1,-,TRBV3-1/TRBV3-2,-,CASSQRVRSEQFF,TGTGCCAGCAGCCAGAGGGTTCGCAGTGAGCAGTTCTTC
TRBJ1-1,-,TRBV7-6,few,CASSLVAQVNTEAFF,TGTGCCAGCAGCTTAGTTGCACAAGTGAACACTGAAGCTTTCTTT
TRBJ1-4,-,TRBV28,-,CASSLIRSVRSEKLFF,TGTGCCAGCAGTTTGATTCGGTCGGTTCGTAGTGAAAAACTGTTTTTT
TRBJ1-2,TRBD1,TRBV7-6,-,CASSPGGYGYTF,TGTGCCAGCAGTCCAGGGGGCTATGGCTACACCTTC
TRBJ1-3,-,TRBV14,-,CASSQMVGNTIYF,TGTGCCAGCAGCCAAATGGTTGGAAACACCATATATTTT
TRBJ2-3,-,TRBV11-2,-,CASSLQGDTQYF,TGTGCCAGCAGCTTGCAGGGGGATACGCAGTATTTT
TRBJ1-1,-,TRBV10-3,-,CATSSGLGTEAFF,TGTGCCACTAGTTCGGGGTTGGGCACTGAAGCTTTCTTT
TRBJ1-1,TRBD1,TRBV28,-,CATDRGGDTEAFF,TGTGCCACGGACAGGGGGGGTGACACTGAAGCTTTCTTT
TRBJ2-7,-,TRBV27,few,CASSLSTASSAYEQYF,TGTGCCAGCAGTTTATCGACGGCGTCTAGCGCCTACGAGCAGTACTTC
TRBJ1-1,-,TRBV5-1,-,CASSEGVGGDTEAFF,TGCGCCAGCAGTGAGGGGGTGGGAGGGGACACTGAAGCTTTCTTT
TRBJ2-3,TRBD1,TRBV2,-,CASSRRTGDTDTQYF,TGTGCCAGCAGTCGAAGGACAGGGGACACAGATACGCAGTATTTT
TRBJ1-4,-,TRBV19,-,CASTRRTSSNEKLFF,TGTGCCAGTACCCGACGGACATCTTCTAATGAAAAACTGTTTTTT
TRBJ1-6,-,TRBV5-1,once,CASSSTGIRNSPLHF,TGCGCCAGCAGCTCCACCGGGATAAGAAATTCACCCCTCCACTTT
TRBJ2-3,TRBD1,TRBV29-1,-,CSVERDSLKLPDTQYF,TGCAGCGTTGAAAGGGACAGCCTAAAACTTCCAGATACGCAGTATTTT
TRBJ1-6,-,TRBV7-2,-,CASSTPLEGPLHF,TGTGCCAGCAGCACCCCCCTCGAGGGGCCCCTCCACTTT
TRBJ1-5,-,TRBV19,-,CASSRGQVNQPQHF,TGTGCCAGTAGTAGGGGACAAGTCAATCAGCCCCAGCATTTT
TRBJ2-1,-,TRBV11-2,-,CASSLAPFYEQFF,TGTGCCAGCAGCTTAGCCCCATTTTATGAGCAGTTCTTC
TRBJ1-3,-,TRBV10-3,-,CAISESDGSGNTIYF,TGTGCCATCAGTGAAAGCGACGGCTCTGGAAACACCATATATTTT
TRBJ2-7,TRBD1,TRBV6-5,-,CASSIAGGAPYEQYF,TGTGCCAGCAGCATTGCAGGGGGCGCACCCTACGAGCAGTACTTC
TRBJ1-5,TRBD1,TRBV7-8,-,CASSLLQGSNQPQHF,TGTGCCAGCAGCTTATTACAGGGGAGCAATCAGCCCCAGCATTTT
TRBJ1-3,-,TRBV4-1,-,CASSQGQLSGNTIYF,TGCGCCAGCAGCCAAGGGCAGCTCTCTGGAAACACCATATATTTT
TRBJ1-3,TRBD1,TRBV6-5,-,CASSRTGDGNTIYF,TGTGCCAGCAGCCGTACAGGGGATGGAAACACCATATATTTT